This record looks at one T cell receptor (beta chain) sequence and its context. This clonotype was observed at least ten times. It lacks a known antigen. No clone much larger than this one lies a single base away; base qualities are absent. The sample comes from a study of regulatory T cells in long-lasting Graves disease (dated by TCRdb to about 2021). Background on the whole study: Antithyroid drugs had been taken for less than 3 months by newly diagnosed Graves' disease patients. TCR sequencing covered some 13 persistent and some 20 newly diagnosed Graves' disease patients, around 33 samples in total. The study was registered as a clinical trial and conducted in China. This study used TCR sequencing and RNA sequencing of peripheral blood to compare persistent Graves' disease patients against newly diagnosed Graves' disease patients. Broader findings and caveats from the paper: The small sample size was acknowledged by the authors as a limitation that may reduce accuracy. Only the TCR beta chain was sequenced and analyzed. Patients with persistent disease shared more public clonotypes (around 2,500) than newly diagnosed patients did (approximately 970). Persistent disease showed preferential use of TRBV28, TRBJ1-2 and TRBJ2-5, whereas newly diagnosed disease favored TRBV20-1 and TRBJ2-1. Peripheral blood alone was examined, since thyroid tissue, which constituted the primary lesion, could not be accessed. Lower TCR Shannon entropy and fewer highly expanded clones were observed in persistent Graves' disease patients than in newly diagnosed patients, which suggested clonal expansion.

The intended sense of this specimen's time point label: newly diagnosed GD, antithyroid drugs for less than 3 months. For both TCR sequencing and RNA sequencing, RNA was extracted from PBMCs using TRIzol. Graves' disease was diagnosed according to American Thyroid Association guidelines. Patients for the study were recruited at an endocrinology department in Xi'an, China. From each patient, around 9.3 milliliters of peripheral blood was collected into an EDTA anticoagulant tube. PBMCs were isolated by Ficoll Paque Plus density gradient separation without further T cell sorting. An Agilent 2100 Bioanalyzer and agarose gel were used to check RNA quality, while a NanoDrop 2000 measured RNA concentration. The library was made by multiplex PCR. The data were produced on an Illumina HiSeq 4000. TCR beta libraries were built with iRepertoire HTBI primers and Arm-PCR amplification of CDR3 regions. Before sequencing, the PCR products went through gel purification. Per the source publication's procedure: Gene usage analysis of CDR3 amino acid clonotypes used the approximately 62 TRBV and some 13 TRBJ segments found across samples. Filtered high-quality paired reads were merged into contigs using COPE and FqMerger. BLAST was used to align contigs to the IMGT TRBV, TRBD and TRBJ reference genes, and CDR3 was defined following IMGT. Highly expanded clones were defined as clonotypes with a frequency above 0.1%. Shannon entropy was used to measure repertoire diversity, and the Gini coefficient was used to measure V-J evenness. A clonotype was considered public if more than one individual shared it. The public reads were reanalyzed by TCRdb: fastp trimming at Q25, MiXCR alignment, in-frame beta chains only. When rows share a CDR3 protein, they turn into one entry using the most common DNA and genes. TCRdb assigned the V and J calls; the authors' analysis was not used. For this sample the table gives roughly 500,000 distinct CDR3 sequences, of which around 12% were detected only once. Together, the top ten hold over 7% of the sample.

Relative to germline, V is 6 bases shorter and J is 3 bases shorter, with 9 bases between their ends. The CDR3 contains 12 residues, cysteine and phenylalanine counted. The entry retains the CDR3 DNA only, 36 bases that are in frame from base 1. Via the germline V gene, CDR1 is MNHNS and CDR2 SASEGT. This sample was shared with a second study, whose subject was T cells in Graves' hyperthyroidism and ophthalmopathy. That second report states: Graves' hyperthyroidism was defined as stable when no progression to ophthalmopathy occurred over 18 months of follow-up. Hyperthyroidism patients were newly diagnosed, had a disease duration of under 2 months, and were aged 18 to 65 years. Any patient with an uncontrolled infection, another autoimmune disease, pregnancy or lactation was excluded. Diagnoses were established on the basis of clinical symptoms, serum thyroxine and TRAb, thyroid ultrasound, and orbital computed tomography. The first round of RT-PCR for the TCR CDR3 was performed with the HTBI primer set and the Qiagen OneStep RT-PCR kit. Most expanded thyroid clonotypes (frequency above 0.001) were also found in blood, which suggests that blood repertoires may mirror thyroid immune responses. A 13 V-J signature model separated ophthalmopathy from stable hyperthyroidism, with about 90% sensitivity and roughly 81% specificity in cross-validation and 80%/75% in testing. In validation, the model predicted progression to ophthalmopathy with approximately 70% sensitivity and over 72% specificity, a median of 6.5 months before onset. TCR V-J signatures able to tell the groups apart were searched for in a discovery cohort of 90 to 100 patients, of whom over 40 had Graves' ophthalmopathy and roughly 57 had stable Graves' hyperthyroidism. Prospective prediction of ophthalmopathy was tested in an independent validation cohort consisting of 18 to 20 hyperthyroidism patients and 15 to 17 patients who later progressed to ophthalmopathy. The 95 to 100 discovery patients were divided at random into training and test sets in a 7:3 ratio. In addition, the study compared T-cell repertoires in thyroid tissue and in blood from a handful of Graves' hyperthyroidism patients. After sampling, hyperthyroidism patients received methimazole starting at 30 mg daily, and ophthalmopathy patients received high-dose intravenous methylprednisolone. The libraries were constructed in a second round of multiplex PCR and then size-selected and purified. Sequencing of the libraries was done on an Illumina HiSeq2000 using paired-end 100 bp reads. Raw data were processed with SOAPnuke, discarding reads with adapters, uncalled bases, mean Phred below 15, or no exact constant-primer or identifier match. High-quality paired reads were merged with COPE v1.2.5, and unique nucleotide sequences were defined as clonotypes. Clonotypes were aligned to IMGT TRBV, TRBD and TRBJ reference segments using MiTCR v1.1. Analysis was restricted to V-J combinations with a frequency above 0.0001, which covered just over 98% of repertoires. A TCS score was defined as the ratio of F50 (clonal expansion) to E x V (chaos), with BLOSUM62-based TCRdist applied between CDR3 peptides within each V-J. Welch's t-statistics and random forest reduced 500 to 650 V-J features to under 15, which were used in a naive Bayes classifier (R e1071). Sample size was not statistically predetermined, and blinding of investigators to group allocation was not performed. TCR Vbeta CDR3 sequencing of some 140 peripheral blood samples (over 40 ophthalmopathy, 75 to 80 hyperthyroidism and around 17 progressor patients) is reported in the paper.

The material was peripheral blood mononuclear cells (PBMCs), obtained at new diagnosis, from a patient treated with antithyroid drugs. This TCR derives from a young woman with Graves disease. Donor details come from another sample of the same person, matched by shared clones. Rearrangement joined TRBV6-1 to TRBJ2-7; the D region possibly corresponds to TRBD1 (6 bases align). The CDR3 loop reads CASSRTVYEQYF. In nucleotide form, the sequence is TGTGCCAGCAGCCGGACAGTCTACGAGCAGTACTTC.